The rows below give T cell receptor beta chains drawn from one sample of a study of T-cell reconstitution after alpha-beta-depleted transplantation in children. MiXCR, applied by TCRdb to the PCR reads, yields one record per CDR3 protein. This sample has a few hundred thousand distinct CDR3 sequences, with roughly 9.5% found just once. This specimen was PBMCs from the stem cell graft donor, taken from the stem cell graft. These receptor sequences come from a human donor who donated a stem cell graft to a child with SCID. The CDR3 runs from the conserved cysteine through the conserved F or W. The order of the fields is D gene, V gene, clone size, J gene, CDR3 protein, CDR3 DNA. D genes are given only for firm matches. Size tells how often a clone was seen (once, few, many) or the class of an expanded clone, and some rows leave it out.

>TRBD1|TRBV5-1|few|TRBJ2-1
CASSTGTGFYNEQFF
TGCGCCAGCAGCACCGGGACAGGGTTCTACAATGAGCAGTTCTTC
>.|TRBV6-4|.|TRBJ2-3
CASSAGGGSTDTQYF
TGTGCCAGCAGCGCTGGTGGGGGGAGCACAGATACGCAGTATTTT
>TRBD2|TRBV7-3|.|TRBJ2-2
CASSYRAGQNTGELFF
TGTGCCAGCAGCTACAGAGCGGGGCAGAACACCGGGGAGCTGTTTTTT
>.|TRBV10-3|many|TRBJ1-6
CAISDDSYNSPLHF
TGTGCCATCAGTGACGACTCCTATAATTCACCCCTCCACTTT
>TRBD1|TRBV12-3/TRBV12-4|.|TRBJ1-1
CASSLGDRGPMNTEAFF
TGTGCCAGCAGTTTAGGAGACAGGGGGCCCATGAACACTGAAGCTTTCTTT
>.|TRBV20-1|.|TRBJ2-3
CSATMEGLDTQYF
TGCAGTGCCACAATGGAGGGGTTAGATACGCAGTATTTT
>TRBD2|TRBV11-2|.|TRBJ2-5
CASSRGTSGGALETQYF
TGTGCCAGCAGCCGGGGGACTAGCGGGGGGGCCTTAGAGACCCAGTACTTC
>.|TRBV20-1|many|TRBJ2-7
CSASSSGYEQYF
TGCAGTGCTAGTTCTTCAGGCTACGAGCAGTACTTC
>.|TRBV11-2|many|TRBJ2-7
CASSLADGYEQYF
TGTGCCAGCAGCTTGGCGGACGGCTACGAGCAGTACTTC
>.|TRBV6-1|few|TRBJ1-1
CASSEAQSAVGAFF
TGTGCCAGCAGTGAAGCTCAGTCGGCGGTAGGAGCTTTCTTT
>.|TRBV12-3/TRBV12-4|few|TRBJ2-3
CASSLATDFSTDTQYF
TGTGCCAGCAGTTTGGCTACAGACTTCAGCACAGATACGCAGTATTTT
>TRBD2|TRBV20-1|.|TRBJ2-2
CSARQVGTKLFF
TGCAGTGCTAGGCAGGTCGGGACTAAGCTGTTTTTT
>.|TRBV6-1|few|TRBJ2-3
CASSLDVTDTQYF
TGTGCCAGCAGTCTTGATGTCACAGATACGCAGTATTTT
>.|TRBV7-9|.|TRBJ2-1
CASSSNDGDPYNEQFF
TGTGCCAGCAGCTCTAACGACGGGGACCCCTACAATGAGCAGTTCTTC